Following are 8 T cell receptor beta chains from one sample sequenced in a study of shared clonotypes between healthy human individuals. CD45RO negativity and positive selection for CCR7 defined naive CD8 cells, a population that excluded terminally differentiated effector memory CD45RA+ cells. The protocol was immunoSEQ multiplex PCR, while the TCRdb copy is restricted to in-frame clones and leaves out a portion. This sample carries hundreds of thousands of clones, roughly 95% of them seen once, and the ten largest clones take over 0.09%. Sequencing used naive CD8+ T cells sorted from blood. The receptors stem from a woman aged 30 to 39 in good health.

The gene calls are TRBV19 and TRBJ1-1; 7 bases fit TRBD1. The CDR3 is 16 residues long. Per the germline V gene, CDR1 is LNHDA and CDR2 is SQIVND (reference sequence). Trimming cost V 5 bases and J 2 bases; bases outside gene matches: 11. The CDR3 protein is CASSETGKRGNTEAFF. DNA for the CDR3: TGTGCCAGTAGTGAGACAGGGAAGAGAGGAAACACTGAAGCTTTCTTT.

V is TRBV11-2 and J is TRBJ1-1; D is ambiguous. CDR1 is SGHAT and CDR2 is FQNNGV in the germline V gene. V lost 6 bases to trimming and J lost 0 bases, with 17 bases between them. The CDR3 contains 16 residues. The CDR3 DNA sequence: TGTGCCAGCAGTACTGACCCTTTCGGCATGAACACTGAAGCTTTCTTT. The encoded protein is CASSTDPFGMNTEAFF.

The chain has TRBV9 and TRBJ2-7, with 11 bases aligning to TRBD2. The V segment lost 0 bases and the J segment 5 bases; nucleotides outside the gene matches: 7. The CDR3 is made up of 16 amino acids. Germline CDR1 is SGDLS and CDR2 is YYNGEE. In DNA form, the CDR3 reads TGTGCCAGCAGCGTAGGCACTAGCGGGAGTCAGGACGAGCAGTACTTC. Translation gives CASSVGTSGSQDEQYF.

This clone appeared once. This chain links TRBV27 with TRBJ1-1, with a weak D call TRBD1 (6 bases). Germline V CDR1 and CDR2: MNHEY, SMNVEV (reference sequence). The V end was cut by 6 bases, the J end by 0 bases, with 11 bases between. This CDR3 is 14 amino acids long. CDR3 sequence: CASRAGHLNTEAFF. CDR3 coding DNA: TGTGCCAGCAGGGCGGGACATCTGAACACTGAAGCTTTCTTT.

To note about this clone: The junction shows a germline mismatch at one end, possibly a read error. The rearrangement uses TRBV5-6 and TRBJ1-1, with D possibly being TRBD1 (6 bases). Germline V gives CDR1 SGHDT, CDR2 YYEEEE. CDR3 size: 19 residues. CDR3 region: CASSLNPHREGSMNTEVFF. For the CDR3, the DNA is TGTGCCAGCAGCTTGAATCCACACAGGGAAGGGTCCATGAACACTGAAGTTTTCTTT.

In DNA, the CDR3 is TGTGCCAGCAGCCCAGCAGGGGTCAGCCAAGAGACCCAGTACTTC. It specifies CASSPAGVSQETQYF. V usage is TRBV7-9 and J usage is TRBJ2-5; maybe TRBD1 (6 bases). Looked up from germline, CDR1 is SEHNR and CDR2 is FQNEAQ (reference sequence). V was clipped by 5 bases and J by 1 base, with 14 bases between them. The CDR3 has 15 residues.

This clone was found once. The V and J genes are TRBV7-9 and TRBJ1-3, with D tentatively TRBD1 (5 bases). Trimming stripped 6 bases from V and 2 bases from J, with 11 bases between. The germline CDR1 and CDR2 sequences are SEHNR and FQNEAQ (reference sequence). CDR3 length: 14 amino acids. CDR3 loop: CASRGQVTGNTIYF. In DNA form, the CDR3 reads TGTGCCAGCAGGGGGCAGGTTACTGGAAACACCATATATTTT.

This chain connects TRBV28 to TRBJ2-3; possibly TRBD1 for D (5 bases). Trimming left V 3 bases short and J 3 bases short, with 19 bases between. CDR3 length: 17 amino acids. Per the germline V gene, CDR1 is MDHEN and CDR2 is SYDVKM. The CDR3 nucleotides are TGTGCCAGCAGTTTGAGGCGTGGACACCGGAGAACAGATACGCAGTATTTT. This translates into CASSLRRGHRRTDTQYF.